This T cell receptor beta chain was retrieved from a study of OX40 agonist ivuxolimab in advanced cancers. At the level of the study: Mean age 60 years, range about 20 to 79; approximately 80% male. Study-level points and caveats: Both CD4+ and CD8+ T cell populations in blood had undergone clonal expansion by week 6 at 0.1 to 3.0 mg/kg. CD8+ T cells showed, on average, more clonal expansion than CD4+ cells.

The germline V gene encodes CDR1 ENHRY and CDR2 SYGVKD. The CDR3 runs to 15 residues. Trimming shortened V by 7 bases and J by 2 bases, and 18 bases separated the two germline ends. About this clone itself: Its antigen is currently unknown.

Sequencing used immunoSEQ multiplex PCR; TCRdb keeps in-frame clones, though not all of them. The sample lists under 80,000 clones; about 85% were seen once. The rearrangement uses TRBV10-3 and TRBJ2-7; unclear D gene. The origin of this receptor is an adult with an advanced solid tumor such as melanoma, head and neck, liver or kidney cancer. The sample in question was CD4+ or CD8+ T cells sorted from blood, obtained in a trial of the OX40 agonist ivuxolimab. Written as DNA, the CDR3 is TGTGCCATCACGGCGGCCCTGAATGTGCCCTACGAGCAGTACTTC. Encoded protein: CAITAALNVPYEQYF.